The 9 T cell receptor beta chains below were found in one sample sequenced in a study of early T cells in non-severe SARS-CoV-2 infection. TCRdb ran MiXCR on the 5' RACE reads and lists one entry per CDR3 protein. Of approximately 56,000 distinct CDR3 sequences in the sample, over 8% were seen once. Sample: whole blood. The receptors were gathered from an adult who was a healthcare worker with PCR-confirmed SARS-CoV-2 infection or an uninfected control (not recorded which).

The chain is built from TRBV19 and TRBJ2-5; possibly TRBD2 for D (6 bases). With 3 bases removed from V and 4 bases from J, the gap between germline ends came to 18 bases. CDR1 LNHDA and CDR2 SQIVND come from the germline V gene (reference sequence). The CDR3 spans 16 residues. The CDR3 DNA reads as TGTGCCAGTAGTATGGCGTCCGGACTACCGATAGAGACCCAGTACTTC. The encoded protein is CASSMASGLPIETQYF.

The CDR3 bases are TGTGCCACCAGCAGAGTCGGATTCGCTGATGGCTACACCTTC. Amino acid sequence: CATSRVGFADGYTF. The rearrangement joins TRBV15 to TRBJ1-2; no clear D gene. The V and J ends lost 1 base and 6 bases respectively, with 12 bases between them. The CDR3 loop spans 14 amino acids. Germline V CDR1 and CDR2: LNHNV, YYDKDF (reference sequence).

To note about this clonotype: An end of the junction differs from the germline gene, which may be a read error. The V call is TRBV11-3, the J call TRBJ2-1; tentative D call: TRBD2 (5 bases). Germline V gives CDR1 SGHNT, CDR2 YENEEA. The CDR3 runs to 13 residues. The CDR3 sequence is CVSSLGGHNEQFF. CDR3 in DNA: TGTGTCAGCAGCTTAGGAGGACACAATGAGCAGTTCTTC.

The V call is TRBV9, the J call TRBJ2-3; D unresolved. Per the germline V gene, CDR1 is SGDLS and CDR2 is YYNGEE. V was shortened by 0 bases and J by 0 bases, with 5 bases between the two germline ends. The CDR3 spans 14 residues. The CDR3 spells CASSVEGSTDTQYF. The DNA of the CDR3 is TGTGCCAGCAGCGTAGAGGGTAGCACAGATACGCAGTATTTT.

This clonotype was counted many times. This chain connects TRBV5-1 to TRBJ2-2; TRBD1 matches 10 bases. Germline V gene data show CDR1 as SGHRS and CDR2 as YFSETQ. The CDR3 runs 16 residues. J lost 2 bases, V lost 2 bases, and 3 bases had no gene match. The CDR3 DNA reads as TGCGCCAGCAGCTTACGGGACAGGGGAAACACCGGGGAGCTGTTTTTT. This translates into CASSLRDRGNTGELFF.

There are many counts of this clonotype. The genes are TRBV6-5 and TRBJ1-2, with 11 bases that match TRBD1. The CDR3 totals 13 residues. In germline, CDR1 is MNHEY, CDR2 SVGAGI. The junction had 5 bases not matched to a gene; V was cut back by 6 bases and J by 8 bases. The CDR3 here is CASSRTGGSGYTF. The CDR3 nucleotides read TGTGCCAGCAGCCGGACAGGGGGCTCAGGCTACACCTTC.

Only a few counts were recorded for this clonotype. CDR3 loop: CASSRTEFGEQFF. The CDR3 bases are TGTGCCAGCAGCCGGACAGAGTTCGGTGAGCAGTTCTTC. The chain couples TRBV12-3 or TRBV12-4 to TRBJ2-1, with D possibly matching TRBD1 (6 bases). The length of the CDR3 is 13 residues. The V gene lost 6 bases and the J gene lost 9 bases, with 15 bases spanning the gap.

There are many counts of this clonotype. The chain joins TRBV20-1 to TRBJ2-1, with TRBD2 matching over 9 bases. The CDR3 spans 14 residues. V was pared by 2 bases and J by 9 bases, with 8 bases of the junction left unmatched. Germline V gives CDR1 DFQATT, CDR2 SNEGSKA (reference sequence). The CDR3 is CSARSPSGVSEQFF. CDR3 coding DNA: TGCAGTGCTAGATCGCCTAGCGGGGTCAGTGAGCAGTTCTTC.

A single count supports this clonotype. This may come from a read error, since a much larger clone is one base off. The V gene is TRBV6-2 or TRBV6-3, the J gene TRBJ2-1; 13 positions agree with TRBD2. Germline lookup yields CDR1 MNHEY and CDR2 SVGEGT. J was trimmed by 4 bases and V by 6 bases; bases with no gene match: 12. The CDR3 consists of 18 residues. DNA for the CDR3: TGTGCCAGCAGCCAACTAGCGGGAGGGCCCATTCTGTACAATGAGCAGTTCTTC. Translating it yields CASSQLAGGPILYNEQFF.